The T cell receptor beta chain described here comes from a study of blood T cells in healthy people across ages. CDR3 length equals 15 residues. The V end lost 7 bases, the J end lost 0 bases, and 13 bases lay between the germline ends. The germline V gene has CDR1 SGHTA and CDR2 FQGNSA. With a J-beta primer mix and a sample-barcoded 5' primer, a second PCR ran about 7 to 12 cycles. TCRdb independently ran MiXCR on the 5' RACE reads; one entry per CDR3 protein. This table holds 600,000 to 800,000 distinct CDR3 sequences, over 40% found once. This clonotype was observed at least ten times. The TCR was taken from an elderly woman in good health. Input material: blood. V is TRBV7-2 and J is TRBJ2-1, with D unresolved. The DNA for the CDR3 is TGTGCCAGCAACCCCGCGGTGGGCTCCTACAATGAGCAGTTCTTC. This encodes CASNPAVGSYNEQFF.